Presented here are 32 T cell receptor beta chains from one specimen sequenced in a study of OX40 agonist ivuxolimab in advanced cancers. Libraries were prepared by immunoSEQ multiplex PCR; TCRdb keeps only in-frame clonotypes and omits some of them. The data contain around 72,000 clones, roughly 85% of them seen just once; the ten biggest clones take up approximately 8%. The source was CD4+ or CD8+ T cells sorted from blood, collected in a trial of the OX40 agonist ivuxolimab. The receptors here all came from an adult with an advanced solid tumor such as melanoma, head and neck, liver or kidney cancer.

The chain recombines TRBV10-3 with TRBJ1-1; weak D call: TRBD1 (5 bases). Germline CDR1 is ENHRY and CDR2 is SYGVKD. The V end was cut by 11 bases, the J end by 0 bases, with 16 bases between. This CDR3 has 14 amino acids. The CDR3 reads CASQPGGMNTEAFF. The CDR3 coding sequence is TGTGCCTCCCAACCGGGGGGGATGAACACTGAAGCTTTCTTT.

This clone came up once. The chain employs TRBV28 and TRBJ1-2, with 8 bases identical to TRBD1. The CDR3 extends over 15 amino acids. Germline values: CDR1 MDHEN, CDR2 SYDVKM. The trim removed 4 bases at V and 4 bases at J, leaving 8 bases unmatched. In nucleotides, the CDR3 is TGTGCCAGCAGTTCCCCAGGGGGCCTCGGCTATGGCTACACCTTC. This sequence encodes CASSSPGGLGYGYTF.

Here the CDR3 reads CASAARGLGTDTQYF. The CDR3 coding sequence is TGTGCCAGCGCCGCTCGGGGCCTGGGCACAGATACGCAGTATTTT. The J gene is TRBJ2-3, the V gene TRBV7-2; either TRBD1 or TRBD2 may fit D (5 bases each). CDR1 and CDR2 from the germline V gene are SGHTA and FQGNSA. Between the trimmed V and J ends, which lost 8 bases and 1 base, there was a span of 16 bases. The CDR3 sequence is 15 residues long.

Written as DNA, the CDR3 is TGTGCCAGCAGCTTGGATGTGGGGCCCCACACTGAAGCTTTCTTT. Translated, it gives CASSLDVGPHTEAFF. This chain joins TRBV5-4 and TRBJ1-1; TRBD1 might be the D (5 bases). Trimming pared 0 bases from V and 3 bases from J, leaving 12 bases between. Germline loops: CDR1 SGHNT, CDR2 YYREEE (reference sequence). The CDR3 is made up of 15 amino acids.

The chain employs TRBV6-5 and TRBJ1-2; D uncertain. This CDR3 region has 11 residues. CDR1 and CDR2 from the germline V gene are MNHEY and SVGAGI. Deletions cut 10 bases from V and 1 base from J, with 7 bases between. For the CDR3, the DNA is TGTGCCACCCAGAGTAACTATGGCTACACCTTC. Its protein product is CATQSNYGYTF.

J is TRBJ1-5 and V is TRBV7-6; D call uncertain. The CDR3 is 17 residues long. Between the trimmed V and J ends, which lost 1 base and 0 bases, there was a span of 13 bases. Germline CDR1 and CDR2: SGHVS and FNYEAQ. CDR3 loop: CASSLGPQPTSNQPQHF. For the CDR3, the DNA is TGTGCCAGCAGCTTAGGCCCCCAACCGACTAGCAATCAGCCCCAGCATTTT.

V usage is TRBV11-2 and J usage is TRBJ1-1; D remains ambiguous. V lost 3 bases, J lost 0 bases, and 11 bases lay in between. Germline assignment: CDR1 SGHAT and CDR2 FQNNGV. The CDR3 covers 15 residues. The CDR3 DNA sequence: TGTGCCAGCAGCTTGAAACGAGGATTGAACACTGAAGCTTTCTTT. This translates into CASSLKRGLNTEAFF.

CDR3 region: CASSRSVGYTF. The CDR3 coding sequence is TGTGCCAGCAGCCGCAGTGTCGGCTACACCTTC. This chain joins TRBV5-8 and TRBJ1-2, with no clear D. The V end lost 4 bases, the J end lost 8 bases, and 9 bases lay between the germline ends. Germline CDR1 and CDR2: SGHTS and YDEGEE. The CDR3 sequence is 11 residues long.

The chain employs TRBV7-2 and TRBJ2-2, with 7 bases lining up with TRBD1. The ends lost 9 bases at V and 0 bases at J; junction bases unmatched: 4. Per germline, CDR1 SGHTA and CDR2 FQGNSA. This CDR3 comprises 14 residues. The CDR3 DNA sequence: TGTGCCAGTAGACAGGGCACGAACACCGGGGAGCTGTTTTTT. Translated, it gives CASRQGTNTGELFF.

The chain joins TRBV19 to TRBJ2-2; no definite D call. Germline V gene data show CDR1 as LNHDA and CDR2 as SQIVND (reference sequence). The CDR3 is made up of 14 amino acids. V was clipped by 1 base and J by 0 bases, with 3 bases between them. Written as DNA, the CDR3 is TGTGCCAGTAGTATAGCATCGAACACCGGGGAGCTGTTTTTT. It codes for CASSIASNTGELFF.

J is TRBJ2-3 and V is TRBV29-1; either TRBD1 or TRBD2 may supply D (5 bases each). Germline assignment: CDR1 SQVTM and CDR2 ANQGSEA. The CDR3 loop spans 17 amino acids. V was pared by 4 bases and J by 1 base, with 21 bases between. CDR3 amino acids: CSVALIRTLGGTDTQYF. CDR3 bases: TGCAGCGTTGCCCTTATACGGACCCTGGGGGGCACAGATACGCAGTATTTT.

The V call is TRBV2, the J call TRBJ2-3; tentatively, D is TRBD2 (6 bases). V was trimmed by 7 bases and J by 9 bases, leaving 14 bases between them. The CDR3 is made up of 12 amino acids. CDR1 and CDR2 (germline): SNHLY, FYNNEI. The CDR3 coding sequence is TGTGCCAGCACCGACGGGCGGGGAACGCAGTATTTT. Amino acids: CASTDGRGTQYF.

This clone was seen once. V gene TRBV10-3 combines with J gene TRBJ1-2; D is uncertain. The CDR3 length is 12 residues. Trimming shortened V by 10 bases and J by 6 bases, and 15 bases separated the two germline ends. Germline CDR1 reads ENHRY; CDR2 reads SYGVKD. The CDR3: CATRAGGDGYTF. In nucleotides, the CDR3 is TGTGCCACCAGAGCGGGAGGAGATGGCTACACCTTC.

This clone was recorded only once. The gene calls are TRBV7-2 and TRBJ2-3; D ambiguous. Trimming removed 5 bases at V and 9 bases at J, with 15 bases between. Germline lookup yields CDR1 SGHTA and CDR2 FQGNSA. CDR3 length equals 13 residues. CDR3 loop: CASSPGEVRTQYF. The CDR3 DNA follows: TGTGCCAGCAGCCCTGGAGAGGTACGGACGCAGTATTTT.

This chain joins TRBV5-4 and TRBJ2-5; the match to TRBD1 covers 9 bases. CDR3 length: 15 amino acids. Germline CDR1 is SGHNT and CDR2 is YYREEE (reference sequence). After removal of 1 base from V and 5 bases from J, the junction contained 6 bases not matched to a gene. CDR3 residues: CASSLPTGGWETQYF. In DNA, the CDR3 is TGTGCCAGCAGCTTGCCCACAGGGGGCTGGGAGACCCAGTACTTC. Full variable domain (missing parts from reference TRBV5-4 and TRBJ2-5): ETGVTQSPTHLIKTRGQQVTLRCSSQSGHNTVSWYQQALGQGPQFIFQYYREEENGRGNFPPRFSGLQFPNYSSELNVNALELDDSALYLCASSLPTGGWETQYFGPGTRLLVL.

Remarks on this clone: One junction end disagrees with the germline gene, perhaps due to a read error. V usage is TRBV27 and J usage is TRBJ2-7, with TRBD1 matching over 7 bases. This CDR3 has 16 amino acids. Germline values: CDR1 MNHEY, CDR2 SMNVEV (reference sequence). CDR3 amino acids: CASRGGSDIYQFLPMF. CDR3 nucleotides: TGTGCCAGCAGAGGGGGCTCAGACATATACCAATTCCTTCCTATGTTC.

The J gene is TRBJ2-5, the V gene TRBV28, with TRBD1 matching 8 bases. Trimming took 5 bases from V and 5 from J; bases not matched to a gene: 4. The CDR3 runs 13 residues. Germline V gene sequence: CDR1 MDHEN, CDR2 SYDVKM. The CDR3 coding sequence is TGTGCCAGCAGTCTCGGGACAGGCGAGACCCAGTACTTC. This sequence encodes CASSLGTGETQYF.

J is TRBJ2-3 and V is TRBV9; D not certain. With 2 bases removed from V and 0 bases from J, the gap between germline ends came to 10 bases. Germline V CDR1 and CDR2: SGDLS, YYNGEE. The CDR3 sequence is 15 residues long. The CDR3 protein is CASSVSEGSTDTQYF. DNA for the CDR3: TGTGCCAGCAGCGTGTCGGAAGGCAGCACAGATACGCAGTATTTT.

V usage is TRBV19 and J usage is TRBJ1-2; D might be TRBD1 (6 bases). The germline gives CDR1 LNHDA, CDR2 SQIVND (reference sequence). There are 13 residues in the CDR3. With 9 bases removed from V and 7 bases from J, the gap between germline ends came to 18 bases. The chain's CDR3 is CASQRQGTFGYTF. CDR3 nucleotide sequence: TGTGCCAGCCAACGGCAGGGGACCTTTGGCTACACCTTC.

This clone was detected only once. The chain employs TRBV5-4 and TRBJ1-3; D is unclear. This CDR3 is built from 15 residues. CDR1 and CDR2 (germline): SGHNT, YYREEE (reference sequence). Between the trimmed V and J ends, which lost 2 bases and 0 bases, there was a span of 9 bases. The CDR3 DNA follows: TGTGCCAGCAGCTTCTCCCTGAGCTCTGGAAACACCATATATTTT. Translating gives CASSFSLSSGNTIYF.

The V and J genes are TRBV18 and TRBJ1-1; possibly TRBD1 for D (5 bases). Germline V gives CDR1 KGHSH, CDR2 LQKENI. This CDR3 is 14 amino acids long. V lost 3 bases and J lost 3, with 11 bases in between. The CDR3 sequence: CASSPIGTYTEAFF. The CDR3 bases are TGTGCCAGCTCACCCATCGGGACGTACACTGAAGCTTTCTTT.

This chain joins TRBV29-1 and TRBJ2-7, with D unclear. V was trimmed by 5 bases and J by 6 bases, leaving 20 bases between them. This CDR3 has 14 residues. The germline V gene has CDR1 SQVTM and CDR2 ANQGSEA. The CDR3 nucleotides read TGCAGCGTTCTGGGTCGCTTTGGGCGGACCGAGCAGTACTTC. It translates to CSVLGRFGRTEQYF.

DNA of the CDR3: TGTGCCAGCAGCGCGAGGACTAGCGGGGCGGGAGATACGCAGTATTTT. Translating it yields CASSARTSGAGDTQYF. This chain connects TRBV9 to TRBJ2-3; 12 positions agree with TRBD2. Germline V gene lookup returns CDR1 SGDLS and CDR2 YYNGEE. J gave up 5 bases and V 3 bases, and 7 bases lay outside the gene matches. There are 16 residues in the CDR3.

This chain joins TRBV5-1 and TRBJ1-2; perhaps TRBD1 as D (5 bases). From germline, CDR1 is SGHRS and CDR2 YFSETQ. This CDR3 has 16 residues. V was cut by 0 bases and J by 4 bases, with 16 bases left in between. CDR3 coding DNA: TGCGCCAGCAGCTTGGTACTCGGAGGGGAAGGCTATGGCTACACCTTC. Translating it yields CASSLVLGGEGYGYTF.

V is TRBV29-1 and J is TRBJ2-1; D is unresolved. V dropped 1 base and J dropped 5 bases, with 9 bases sitting between them. The CDR3 is made up of 13 amino acids. CDR1 and CDR2 (germline): SQVTM, ANQGSEA. The CDR3 DNA is TGCAGCGTTGAAGGCACAGCAGACAATGAGCAGTTCTTC. It encodes CSVEGTADNEQFF.

Turning to this clone: In the same sample, other DNA sequences code for this CDR3. The chain carries TRBV20-1 and TRBJ1-1; D gene unclear. V gave up 5 bases and J gave up 6 bases, with 4 bases separating them. Germline lookup yields CDR1 DFQATT and CDR2 SNEGSKA (reference sequence). The CDR3 contains 9 residues. CDR3 residues: CSASPEAFF. The DNA for the CDR3 is TGCAGTGCTTCCCCTGAAGCTTTCTTT.

V usage is TRBV7-2 and J usage is TRBJ1-5, with 8 bases matching TRBD1. CDR3 length: 15 residues. V shed 5 bases, J shed 6 bases, and the junction held 9 bases outside the gene matches. Germline V gene sequence: CDR1 SGHTA, CDR2 FQGNSA. The CDR3 sequence is CASSTRQGAGQPQHF. DNA of the CDR3: TGTGCCAGCAGCACTCGTCAGGGGGCTGGTCAGCCCCAGCATTTT.

This clone was detected only once. V is TRBV10-3 and J is TRBJ1-2, with D tentatively TRBD1 (6 bases). The ends were cut back, 7 bases at V and 3 bases at J, with 15 bases in the middle. This CDR3 contains 14 residues. CDR1 ENHRY and CDR2 SYGVKD come from the germline V gene. The DNA for the CDR3 is TGTGCCATCACCCGCGGGGGGCAAGACTATGGCTACACCTTC. It is translated as CAITRGGQDYGYTF.

This clone was detected only once. The CDR3 loop reads CASSLAISGQIATNEKLFF. CDR3 nucleotides: TGCGCCAGCAGCTTGGCCATCTCGGGACAGATTGCAACTAATGAAAAACTGTTTTTT. V gene TRBV5-1 combines with J gene TRBJ1-4, with 7 bases aligning to TRBD1. The CDR3 has 19 residues. CDR1 is SGHRS and CDR2 is YFSETQ in the germline V gene. J was trimmed by 0 bases and V by 0 bases; bases with no gene match: 11.

The sample holds many counts of this clone. CDR3 in amino acids: CASSVSGNTIYF. As DNA, the CDR3 is TGTGCCAGCAGTGTTTCCGGAAACACCATATATTTT. The chain joins TRBV2 to TRBJ1-3; D is undetermined. V lost 4 bases to trimming and J lost 4 bases, with 5 bases between them. Germline lookup yields CDR1 SNHLY and CDR2 FYNNEI. This CDR3 is 12 amino acids long.

The V gene is TRBV11-3, the J gene TRBJ2-1, with 8 bases matching TRBD2. The V gene end was trimmed by 5 bases and the J gene end by 7 bases; junction bases not matched to a gene: 7. CDR1 is SGHNT and CDR2 is YENEEA in the germline V gene. The CDR3 sequence is 14 residues long. CDR3 coding DNA: TGTGCCAGCAGCCGGGGCGGGGGGATGAATGAGCAGTTCTTC. Protein: CASSRGGGMNEQFF.

This rearrangement joins TRBV11-2 to TRBJ2-5; D possibly corresponds to TRBD2 (6 bases). Germline loops: CDR1 SGHAT, CDR2 FQNNGV. Trimming took off 5 bases at V and 5 bases at J, with 18 bases between the two ends. The length of the CDR3 is 15 residues. CDR3 coding DNA: TGTGCCAGCAGCCCCGGAACCCGTCGGGAGGAGACCCAGTACTTC. Its translation: CASSPGTRREETQYF.